A single sample is the source of the 2 T cell receptor beta chains below, sequenced in a study of T cells in narcolepsy. The repertoire was sequenced with immunoSEQ multiplex PCR; TCRdb's copy has only in-frame clones and lacks some. Here the sample spans 30,000 to 40,000 clones, 87% being singletons. The sequencing input was CD45RA- memory CD4+ T cells from PBMCs. These receptors were obtained from a human donor with narcolepsy.

The chain carries TRBV11-2 and TRBJ2-1; D unclear. The V end lost 3 bases, the J end lost 10 bases, and 10 bases lay between the germline ends. This CDR3 comprises 12 residues. CDR1 is SGHAT, CDR2 FQNNGV, per germline. The CDR3 loop reads CASSFKGREQFF. In nucleotides, the CDR3 is TGTGCCAGCAGCTTCAAGGGCCGCGAGCAGTTCTTC.

This chain's CDR3 is CASSFPAGGRSEKLFF. In nucleotides, the CDR3 is TGTGCCAGCAGTTTCCCTGCAGGGGGGCGGAGTGAAAAACTGTTTTTT. The V call is TRBV28, the J call TRBJ1-4, with 7 positions matching TRBD1. CDR1 is MDHEN, CDR2 SYDVKM, per germline. Trimming at V came to 3 bases and at J to 7 bases, leaving 11 bases not matched to a gene. The length of the CDR3 is 16 residues.